This T cell receptor beta chain was obtained from a study of graft-versus-host responses after intestinal transplantation. Study-wide background: After anti-thymocyte globulin induction, recipients took tacrolimus and steroids for 3 to 4 years.

Clones were read by immunoSEQ multiplex PCR, and TCRdb kept only the in-frame ones, dropping some. The data hold some 120,000 clones, with more than 90% observed a single time. With regard to this clone: The antigen remains undetermined.

V gave up 3 bases and J gave up 2 bases, with 8 bases separating them. CDR3 length equals 13 residues. Germline V gene sequence: CDR1 SGHDT, CDR2 YYEEEE. The TCR originated in a human donor who received an intestinal transplant. V usage is TRBV5-6 and J usage is TRBJ2-5, with D uncertain. This material consisted of unstimulated CD4+ T cells sorted from spleen or lymph node cells, taken before intestinal transplant. CDR3 residues: CASSSGPQETQYF. CDR3 nucleotide sequence: TGTGCCAGCAGCTCCGGACCTCAAGAGACCCAGTACTTC.